This is a list of T cell receptor beta chains from one sample in a study of CD8 T cells in Susac syndrome. Each CDR3 protein gets one entry after TCRdb re-called the immunoSEQ multiplex PCR reads with MiXCR. The sample shows under 300,000 distinct CDR3 sequences, 95% to 97% of them seen only once. Sequenced sample: CD4+ T cells from PBMCs. The receptors were sampled from a human donor with Susac syndrome. The CDR3 runs from the conserved cysteine through the conserved F or W. D genes are given only for firm matches. Clone sizes are given selectively: once, few, many, or a class where the clone is expanded.

J | size | D | V | DNA | CDR3
TRBJ2-7 | - | TRBD2 | TRBV5-4 | TGTGCCAGCAGCGTTAAATGGACTAGCGGCTCCTACGAGCAGTACTTC | CASSVKWTSGSYEQYF
TRBJ2-1 | - | - | TRBV7-2 | TGTGCCAGCAGCTTCAGGTCCCCTAACAATGAGCAGTTCTTC | CASSFRSPNNEQFF
TRBJ1-1 | - | TRBD1 | TRBV5-1 | TGCGCCAGCAGCTGGGGACAGAGGGTCGAAGCTTTCTTT | CASSWGQRVEAFF
TRBJ2-1 | - | - | TRBV12-3/TRBV12-4 | TGTGCCAGCAGCGCAGCGAGCTCCTACAATGAGCAGTTCTTC | CASSAASSYNEQFF
TRBJ2-1 | - | TRBD2 | TRBV2 | TGTGCCAGCAGAAGACTAGCGGGAGCTGAACTCTTC | CASRRLAGAELF
TRBJ2-1 | - | - | TRBV4-1 | TGCGCCAGCAGCCGCACAACAGACAGCGAAAAGTACAATGAGCAGTTCTTC | CASSRTTDSEKYNEQFF
TRBJ2-5 | - | TRBD1 | TRBV28 | TGTGCCAGCAGCACAAACAGGGGAATCCCAGAGACCCAGTACTTC | CASSTNRGIPETQYF
TRBJ2-2 | - | - | TRBV30 | TGTGCCTGTCGGACCTCCACCACCGGGGAGCTGTTTTTT | CACRTSTTGELFF
TRBJ2-7 | - | - | TRBV4-1 | TGCGCCAGCAGCCAAGCTAAGTCGACCGGCGAGCAGTACTTC | CASSQAKSTGEQYF
TRBJ2-5 | - | - | TRBV20-1 | TGCAGTGCCTCGGATGTGGTGGTAAAGACCCAGTACTTC | CSASDVVVKTQYF
TRBJ2-5 | - | TRBD2 | TRBV5-4 | TGTGCCAGCAGCTTCCTAGCGGGAGGGGAAGAGACCCAGTACTTC | CASSFLAGGEETQYF
TRBJ2-3 | few | TRBD2 | TRBV20-1 | TGCAGTGCTAGAGATTTAACTAGCGGGAGAAGCACAGATACGCAGTATTTT | CSARDLTSGRSTDTQYF
TRBJ2-7 | - | TRBD2 | TRBV20-1 | TGCAGTGCTAGAGGCGTAGCGGGGGCCTACGAGCAGTACTTC | CSARGVAGAYEQYF
TRBJ2-1 | - | - | TRBV30 | TGTGCCTGGAGTGTCGACTTAGCTGGGCGTTACAATGAGCAGTTCTTC | CAWSVDLAGRYNEQFF
TRBJ2-5 | once | - | TRBV30 | TGTGCCTGGAGTGTCGGGCAGGGGATAGCAGGGGCCAGGGCCCAGTACTTC | CAWSVGQGIAGARAQYF
TRBJ2-7 | - | - | TRBV18 | TGTGCCAGCTCACGTTCATCCTACGAGCAGTACTTC | CASSRSSYEQYF
TRBJ2-2 | - | - | TRBV6-6 | TGTGCCAGCAGTTACCCGGGAGAATCAACCGGGGAGCTGTTTTTT | CASSYPGESTGELFF
TRBJ1-5 | - | - | TRBV29-1 | TGCAGCGCCCGGACCCCTGGGCAGCCCCAGCATTTT | CSARTPGQPQHF
TRBJ2-7 | - | - | TRBV28 | TGTGCCAGCTTCGGGAATCCCTACGAGCAGTACTTC | CASFGNPYEQYF
TRBJ2-3 | - | - | TRBV20-1 | TGCAGTGCCGGCTCTCCCTCGGGTACGCAGTATTTT | CSAGSPSGTQYF
TRBJ1-1 | - | TRBD1 | TRBV6-5 | TGTGCCAGCAGTGGTCGACAGGGGAACACTGAAGCTTTCTTT | CASSGRQGNTEAFF
TRBJ1-1 | - | - | TRBV29-1 | TGCAGCGTTGGGAGGAACACTGAAGCTTTCTTT | CSVGRNTEAFF
TRBJ1-2 | - | TRBD1 | TRBV7-9 | TGTGCCACCGGGACAGCTAATAACTATGGCTACACCTTC | CATGTANNYGYTF
TRBJ2-1 | once | TRBD2 | TRBV29-1 | TGCAGCGTTGCGGGACTAGCGGGAGATGAGCAGTTCTTC | CSVAGLAGDEQFF
TRBJ1-5 | - | - | TRBV4-1 | TGCGCCAGCAGCCAACTGGATTTAGGATTTAGCAATCAGCCCCAGCATTTT | CASSQLDLGFSNQPQHF
TRBJ2-1 | - | TRBD2 | TRBV7-2 | TGTGCCAGCAGCTTACAAGCGGGACCTTTCTCCTACAATGAGCAGTTCTTC | CASSLQAGPFSYNEQFF
TRBJ2-5 | once | - | TRBV28 | TGTGCCAGCAGTCTGGGACGGGGGACAGAGACCCAGTACTTC | CASSLGRGTETQYF
TRBJ2-7 | - | TRBD1 | TRBV2 | TGTGCCAGCACCGAGACAGGGGCGGTCTCCTACGAGCAGTACTTC | CASTETGAVSYEQYF
TRBJ2-3 | - | - | TRBV24-1 | TGTGCCACCAGTGATCCTAACACAGATACGCAGTATTTT | CATSDPNTDTQYF
TRBJ2-5 | - | - | TRBV11-2 | TGTGCCAGCAGCTCCGCCGCAGGGGAGCCCGGGGACTTC | CASSSAAGEPGDF
TRBJ2-4 | - | - | TRBV28 | TGTGCCAGCAACGAGGACAGTCTGGCCAAAAACATTCAGTACTTC | CASNEDSLAKNIQYF
TRBJ1-2 | - | - | TRBV19 | TGTGCCAGTAGGGAACAGGGTGTAGCTAACTATGGCTACACCTTC | CASREQGVANYGYTF
TRBJ2-3 | - | - | TRBV14 | TGTGCCAGCAGCCAGCGACGGACACGAACAGATACGCAGTATTTT | CASSQRRTRTDTQYF
TRBJ2-6 | - | - | TRBV4-1 | TGCGCCAGCAGCCACGGAACAGATGGGCTCTCTGGGGCCAACGTCCTGACTTTC | CASSHGTDGLSGANVLTF
TRBJ2-1 | - | - | TRBV6-5 | TGTGCCAGCAGTTACTCGAGGGAGCGAAATGAGCAGTTCTTC | CASSYSRERNEQFF
TRBJ2-5 | once | - | TRBV29-1 | TGCAGCGCCGGACCGACTACGGCGGGAAGATCAGAGACCCAGTACTTC | CSAGPTTAGRSETQYF
TRBJ1-2 | - | - | TRBV9 | TGTGCCAGCAGCGCTGTGACAGGAGCCTACTATGGCTACACCTTC | CASSAVTGAYYGYTF
TRBJ2-7 | - | - | TRBV20-1 | TGCAGTGCCCGAGGGCAGGGTGGATATCGCGAGCAGTACTTC | CSARGQGGYREQYF